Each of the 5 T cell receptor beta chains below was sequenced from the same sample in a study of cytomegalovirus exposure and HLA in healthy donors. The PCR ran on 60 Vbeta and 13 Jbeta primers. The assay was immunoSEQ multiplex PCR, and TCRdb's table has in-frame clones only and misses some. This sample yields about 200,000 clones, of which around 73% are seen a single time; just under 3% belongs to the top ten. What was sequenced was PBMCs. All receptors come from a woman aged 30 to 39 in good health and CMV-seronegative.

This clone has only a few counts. The DNA for the CDR3 is TGTGCCAGCAGCATACTCGGACAGGGGGATCAGCCCCAGCATTTT. The encoded protein is CASSILGQGDQPQHF. The chain recombines TRBV5-6 with TRBJ1-5, with 10 bases fitting TRBD1. The J segment lost 5 bases and the V segment lost 4 bases, leaving 6 bases of the junction unmatched. Germline V gene sequence: CDR1 SGHDT, CDR2 YYEEEE. This CDR3 spans 15 amino acids.

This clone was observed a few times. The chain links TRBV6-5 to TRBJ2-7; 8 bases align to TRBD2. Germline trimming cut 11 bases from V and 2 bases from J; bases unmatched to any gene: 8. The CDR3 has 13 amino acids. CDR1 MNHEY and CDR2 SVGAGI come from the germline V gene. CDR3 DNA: TGTGCCGCCGCGGGGGGAGAAGCCTACGAGCAGTACTTC. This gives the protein CAAAGGEAYEQYF.

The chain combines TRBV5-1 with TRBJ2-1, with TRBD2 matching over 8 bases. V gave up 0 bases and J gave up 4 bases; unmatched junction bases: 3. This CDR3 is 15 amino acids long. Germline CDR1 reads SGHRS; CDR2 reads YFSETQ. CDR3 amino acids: CASSLGGRSYNEQFF. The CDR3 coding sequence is TGCGCCAGCAGCTTGGGCGGGAGGAGTTACAATGAGCAGTTCTTC.

CDR3 DNA: TGCGCCAGCATGGGAAGGGGAACCGGGGAGCTGTTTTTT. Protein product: CASMGRGTGELFF. This rearrangement joins TRBV10-2 to TRBJ2-2; tentative D call: TRBD1 (5 bases). Germline lookup yields CDR1 WSHSY and CDR2 SAAADI. The CDR3 is made up of 13 amino acids. V gave up 7 bases and J gave up 5 bases, with 11 bases separating them.

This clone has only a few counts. The CDR3 sequence is CASSPSRDRTYGYTF. In DNA, the CDR3 is TGTGCCAGCTCACCATCCAGGGACAGGACCTATGGCTACACCTTC. The chain carries TRBV18 and TRBJ1-2; 8 bases fit TRBD1. The CDR3 totals 15 residues. Trimming at V came to 2 bases and at J to 4 bases, leaving 6 bases not matched to a gene. The germline CDR1 and CDR2 sequences are KGHSH and LQKENI.